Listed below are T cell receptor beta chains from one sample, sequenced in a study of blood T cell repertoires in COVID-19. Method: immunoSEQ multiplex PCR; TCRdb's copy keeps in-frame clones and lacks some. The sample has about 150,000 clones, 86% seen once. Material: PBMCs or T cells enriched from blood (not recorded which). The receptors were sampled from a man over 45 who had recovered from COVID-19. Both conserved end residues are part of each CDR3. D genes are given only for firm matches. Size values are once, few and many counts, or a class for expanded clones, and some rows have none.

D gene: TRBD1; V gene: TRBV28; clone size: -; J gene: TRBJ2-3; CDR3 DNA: TGTGCCAGCAGATGGGACAGGGTGAGAGCAGATACGCAGTATTTT; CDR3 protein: CASRWDRVRADTQYF
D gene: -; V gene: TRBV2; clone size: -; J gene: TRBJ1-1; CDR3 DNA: TGTGCCAGCAACCTACAGGGATTGAACACTGAAGCTTTCTTT; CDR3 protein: CASNLQGLNTEAFF
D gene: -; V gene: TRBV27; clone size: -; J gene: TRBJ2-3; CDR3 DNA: TGTGCCAGCAGTTTAGCCAGGGGACCCACAGATACGCAGTATTTT; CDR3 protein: CASSLARGPTDTQYF
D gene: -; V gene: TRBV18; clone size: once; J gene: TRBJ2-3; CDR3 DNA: TGTGCCAGCTCCGCGCCCGGGGTAAGGAGCACAGATACGCAGTATTTT; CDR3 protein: CASSAPGVRSTDTQYF
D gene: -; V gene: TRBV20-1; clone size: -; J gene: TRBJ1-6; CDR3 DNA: TGCAGTGCTACCCTCGGGGGACCCCTCCACTTT; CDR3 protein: CSATLGGPLHF
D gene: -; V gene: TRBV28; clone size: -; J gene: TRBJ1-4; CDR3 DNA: TGTGCCAGCAGTCCGCCCCGGGGGGCTGAAAAACTGTTTTTT; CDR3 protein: CASSPPRGAEKLFF
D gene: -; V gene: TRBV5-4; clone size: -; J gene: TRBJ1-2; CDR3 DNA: TGTGCCAGCAGCCGTGCACAGGAAAGCTATGGCTACACCTTC; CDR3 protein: CASSRAQESYGYTF
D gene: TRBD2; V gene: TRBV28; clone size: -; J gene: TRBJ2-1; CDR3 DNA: TGTGCCACCAGCTCGAGCGGGGGGAAATACAATGAGCAGTTCTTC; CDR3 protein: CATSSSGGKYNEQFF
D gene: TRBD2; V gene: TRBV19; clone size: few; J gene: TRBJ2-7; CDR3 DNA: TGTGCCAGTAGTTCCCCCGGACTAGCGGGTTACGAGCAGTACTTC; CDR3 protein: CASSSPGLAGYEQYF
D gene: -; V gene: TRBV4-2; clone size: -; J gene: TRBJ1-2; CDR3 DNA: TGTGCCAGCAGCCTACATACCCCGAAGGCAGGCTATGGCTACACCTTC; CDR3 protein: CASSLHTPKAGYGYTF
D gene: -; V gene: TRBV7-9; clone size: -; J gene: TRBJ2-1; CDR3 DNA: TGTGCCAGCAGCTTAGAAGGGGGTGGTTACAATGAGCAGTTCTTC; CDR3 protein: CASSLEGGGYNEQFF
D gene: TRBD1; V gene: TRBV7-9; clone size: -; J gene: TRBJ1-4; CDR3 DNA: TGTGCCAGCAGCGGACGGACAGGCCCAAATGAAAAACTGTTTTTT; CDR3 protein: CASSGRTGPNEKLFF
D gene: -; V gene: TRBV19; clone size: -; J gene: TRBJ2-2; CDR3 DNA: TGTGCCAGTACCGCCAGTGAAACCCCCCGCGGGGAGCTGTTTTTT; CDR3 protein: CASTASETPRGELFF
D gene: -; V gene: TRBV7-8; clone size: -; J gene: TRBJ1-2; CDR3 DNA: TGTGCCAGCAGCTTGTTTAGGACGACTAGTGATGGCTACACCTTC; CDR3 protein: CASSLFRTTSDGYTF
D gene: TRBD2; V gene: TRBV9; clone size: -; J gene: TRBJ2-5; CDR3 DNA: TGTGCCAGCAGCGTAGACTGGGCTAGCGGGGGCGGACACGCAGAGACCCAGTACTTC; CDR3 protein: CASSVDWASGGGHAETQYF
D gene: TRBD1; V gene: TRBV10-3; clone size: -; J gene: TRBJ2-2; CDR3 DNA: TGTGCCATCAGTGAGGCGACAGGGGCGAACACCGGGGAGCTGTTTTTT; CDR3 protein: CAISEATGANTGELFF
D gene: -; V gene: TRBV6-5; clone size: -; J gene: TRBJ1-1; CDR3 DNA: TGTGCCAGCACCCATCCGGGGTACCAAGAAGCTTTCTTT; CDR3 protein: CASTHPGYQEAFF
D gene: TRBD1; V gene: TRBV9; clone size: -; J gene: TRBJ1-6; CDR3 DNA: TGTGCCAGCAGCACGGGACAGAGGAGCTCCTATAATTCACCCCTCCACTTT; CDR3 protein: CASSTGQRSSYNSPLHF
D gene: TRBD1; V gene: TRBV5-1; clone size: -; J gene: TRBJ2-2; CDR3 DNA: TGCGCCAGCAGCTCCGGGACAGGGGTTGGTGGGGAGCTGTTTTTT; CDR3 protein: CASSSGTGVGGELFF
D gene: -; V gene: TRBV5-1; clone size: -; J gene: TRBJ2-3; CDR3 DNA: TGCGCCAGCAGCTTGGCGGGGAAAGATACGCAGTATTTT; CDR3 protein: CASSLAGKDTQYF
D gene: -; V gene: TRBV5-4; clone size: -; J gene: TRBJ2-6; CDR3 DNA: TGTGCCAGTACCAGGGGCGTGAACTCTGGGGCCAACGTCCTGACTTTC; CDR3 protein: CASTRGVNSGANVLTF
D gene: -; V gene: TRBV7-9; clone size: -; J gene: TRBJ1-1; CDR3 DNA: TGTGCCAGCAGCTCGACTCTGAACACTGAAGCTTTCTTT; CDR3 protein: CASSSTLNTEAFF
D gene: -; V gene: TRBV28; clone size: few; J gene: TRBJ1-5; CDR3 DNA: TGTGCCAGCAGTTTAGGCCAGCCCCAGCATTTT; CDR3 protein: CASSLGQPQHF
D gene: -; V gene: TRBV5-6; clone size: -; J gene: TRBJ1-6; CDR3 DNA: TGTGCCAGCAGCTCGACAGCAGCCAGGGGTTCACCCCTCCACTTT; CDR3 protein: CASSSTAARGSPLHF
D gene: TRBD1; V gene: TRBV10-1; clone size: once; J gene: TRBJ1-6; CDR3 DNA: TGCGCCAGCAGAGGAGAGAACGCACAGGGGTTAGAGAATTCACCCCTCCACTTT; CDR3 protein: CASRGENAQGLENSPLHF